Shown below are 26 T cell receptor beta chains from a single sample sequenced in a study of radiotherapy plus CTLA-4 blockade in lung cancer. Only in-frame clones appear in the TCRdb table, and some are missing; sequencing was by immunoSEQ multiplex PCR. The sample carries 75,000 to 80,000 clones, around nine tenths recorded once. The input for sequencing was peripheral blood, taken from a patient treated with radiotherapy plus ipilimumab. Receptor source: a human donor with non-small cell lung cancer who had stable disease on radiotherapy plus ipilimumab.

V is TRBV4-2 and J is TRBJ2-7; 10 nucleotides match TRBD2. The length of the CDR3 is 14 residues. Germline lookup yields CDR1 LGHNA and CDR2 YNFKEQ. The ends lost 4 bases at V and 4 bases at J; junction bases unmatched: 4. The CDR3 nucleotides read TGTGCCAGCAGCCTTATTAGCGGGGGGTACGAGCAGTACTTC. Encoded protein: CASSLISGGYEQYF.

This chain links TRBV27 with TRBJ1-3; D not resolved. Trimming took 2 bases from V and 2 from J, leaving 16 bases between them. The germline V gene encodes CDR1 MNHEY and CDR2 SMNVEV (reference sequence). The CDR3 sequence is 17 residues long. CDR3 residues: CASSLGVPSMAGNTIYF. As DNA, the CDR3 is TGTGCCAGCAGTTTAGGAGTTCCTTCGATGGCTGGAAACACCATATATTTT.

This rearrangement joins TRBV28 to TRBJ1-5; the D is unclear. Per the germline V gene, CDR1 is MDHEN and CDR2 is SYDVKM. V gave up 5 bases and J gave up 2 bases, with 7 bases separating them. The CDR3 extends over 13 amino acids. The CDR3 sequence is CASSAGRNQPQHF. In nucleotides, the CDR3 is TGTGCCAGCAGTGCAGGTCGCAATCAGCCCCAGCATTTT.

The CDR3 is CASSLRAGTEAFF. The CDR3 coding sequence is TGTGCCAGCAGCCTCAGGGCCGGCACTGAAGCTTTCTTT. This sequence joins TRBV7-2 and TRBJ1-1; D may be TRBD1 (5 bases). This CDR3 comprises 13 residues. V was cut by 5 bases and J by 4 bases, with 11 bases left in between. Germline values: CDR1 SGHTA, CDR2 FQGNSA.

The gene calls are TRBV30 and TRBJ2-3; no definite D call. Germline CDR1 reads GTSNPN; CDR2 reads SVGIG (reference sequence). The CDR3 has 14 residues. V was clipped by 6 bases and J by 4 bases, with 17 bases between them. In DNA form, the CDR3 reads TGTGCCTGCCTGACGGGCGTCAACCCAGATACGCAGTATTTT. As protein: CACLTGVNPDTQYF.

This sequence joins TRBV5-4 and TRBJ2-5; perhaps TRBD2 as D (5 bases). Germline CDR1 is SGHNT and CDR2 is YYREEE (reference sequence). The ends were cut back, 4 bases at V and 5 bases at J, with 18 bases in the middle. CDR3 size: 15 residues. CDR3 DNA: TGTGCCAGCAGCAACGGACTTAGCCAGAGGGAGACCCAGTACTTC. As protein: CASSNGLSQRETQYF.

The rearrangement uses TRBV10-1 and TRBJ2-7; the match to TRBD2 covers 8 bases. CDR1 is WNHNN and CDR2 is SYGVQD in the germline V gene (reference sequence). This CDR3 contains 17 residues. The ends lost 0 bases at V and 0 bases at J; junction bases unmatched: 7. CDR3 protein: CASSESLAGPSSYEQYF. As DNA, the CDR3 is TGCGCCAGCAGTGAGTCTCTAGCGGGCCCTTCCTCCTACGAGCAGTACTTC.

The chain carries TRBV7-6 and TRBJ2-3, with D unresolved. Germline V CDR1 and CDR2: SGHVS, FNYEAQ. The CDR3 loop spans 16 amino acids. Trimming left V 1 base short and J 2 bases short, with 13 bases between. The CDR3, as DNA: TGTGCCAGCAGCTTAGGGGTCGGGCAGAACACAGATACGCAGTATTTT. Protein: CASSLGVGQNTDTQYF.

This chain joins TRBV11-1 and TRBJ1-2; D is unclear. The CDR3 is made up of 13 amino acids. Germline V gives CDR1 SGHAT, CDR2 FQDESV (reference sequence). Trimming left V 5 bases short and J 0 bases short, with 7 bases between. For the CDR3, the DNA is TGTGCCAGCAGCCGCAGGTCTAACTATGGCTACACCTTC. Residues: CASSRRSNYGYTF. The whole variable domain, filled in from reference TRBV11-1 and TRBJ1-2, reads EAEVAQSPRYKITEKSQAVAFWCDPISGHATLYWYRQILGQGPELLVQFQDESVVDDSQLPKDRFSAERLKGVDSTLKIQPAELGDSAMYLCASSRRSNYGYTFGSGTRLTVV.

The chain carries TRBV19 and TRBJ1-6; D may be TRBD1 (5 bases). CDR3 length: 14 residues. Germline V gene data show CDR1 as LNHDA and CDR2 as SQIVND (reference sequence). V lost 10 bases and J lost 6, with 16 bases in between. The CDR3 spells CATSPRDGNSPLHF. CDR3 coding DNA: TGTGCCACCAGTCCGAGGGACGGTAATTCACCCCTCCACTTT.

Only one count was recorded for this clone. The gene calls are TRBV28 and TRBJ2-7; 7 nucleotides line up with TRBD2. The junction had 4 bases not matched to a gene; V was cut back by 5 bases and J by 3 bases. The length of the CDR3 is 13 residues. Germline V CDR1 and CDR2: MDHEN, SYDVKM. CDR3: CASSPIAGYEQYF. CDR3 bases: TGTGCCAGCAGTCCCATAGCGGGCTACGAGCAGTACTTC.

With regard to this clone: One end of the junction varies from germline; a read error may be responsible. CDR3 sequence (DNA): TGCGCCAGCAGCGCCCACGGGCAGGGCACGGGGTATGGCCACACCTTC. It translates to CASSAHGQGTGYGHTF. The chain joins TRBV5-1 to TRBJ1-2; perhaps TRBD1 as D (5 bases). This CDR3 has 16 amino acids. Germline CDR1 reads SGHRS; CDR2 reads YFSETQ.

In its sample, this clone was seen a few times. This chain connects TRBV27 to TRBJ2-7; no clear D. CDR3 length equals 14 residues. In germline, CDR1 is MNHEY, CDR2 SMNVEV (reference sequence). V was cut by 4 bases and J by 1 base, with 11 bases left in between. Here the CDR3 DNA reads TGTGCCAGCAGTTCATTCCGATCTTCCTACGAGCAGTACTTC. It codes for CASSSFRSSYEQYF.

The chain uses TRBV5-1 and TRBJ1-3; tentatively, D is TRBD1 (6 bases). The CDR3 totals 14 residues. Trimming pared 9 bases from V and 1 base from J, leaving 14 bases between. Germline-derived CDR1 and CDR2 are SGHRS and YFSETQ. Written as DNA, the CDR3 is TGCGCCAAAGAGGGGGAGTCTTCTGGAAACACCATATATTTT. Translating it yields CAKEGESSGNTIYF.

This sequence joins TRBV9 and TRBJ1-3; 8 nucleotides line up with TRBD1. Germline V CDR1 and CDR2: SGDLS, YYNGEE. The V and J ends lost 2 bases and 2 bases, in that order; junction bases with no gene match: 0. The CDR3 sequence is 14 residues long. The CDR3 sequence: CASSVDRAGNTIYF. In DNA, the CDR3 is TGTGCCAGCAGCGTGGACAGGGCTGGAAACACCATATATTTT.

The chain links TRBV2 to TRBJ2-7; 8 bases match TRBD1. This CDR3 comprises 12 residues. Germline V gene sequence: CDR1 SNHLY, CDR2 FYNNEI. The V gene end was trimmed by 5 bases and the J gene end by 6 bases; junction bases not matched to a gene: 3. The CDR3 DNA is TGTGCCAGCAGTCCCACAGGGGGCGAGCAGTACTTC. This encodes CASSPTGGEQYF.

V and J are TRBV16 and TRBJ2-1, with D unresolved. Germline loops: CDR1 KGHSY, CDR2 FQNENV. CDR3 length: 11 residues. Trimming removed 2 bases from V and 6 bases from J, with 2 bases in between. The CDR3 sequence: CASSQTNEQFF. CDR3 bases: TGTGCCAGCAGCCAAACCAATGAGCAGTTCTTC.

The V and J genes are TRBV4-1 and TRBJ2-1; D is uncertain. Germline V gene data show CDR1 as MGHRA and CDR2 as YSYEKL. The V end was cut by 0 bases, the J end by 8 bases, with 11 bases between. The CDR3 sequence is 14 residues long. CDR3 protein: CASSQDEGFDEQFF. The CDR3 DNA reads as TGCGCCAGCAGCCAAGACGAAGGGTTCGATGAGCAGTTCTTC.

The CDR3 region has the DNA TGTGCCAGCAGTTTATCTTACGGTTACGAGCAGTACTTC. Translating gives CASSLSYGYEQYF. The chain links TRBV28 to TRBJ2-7, with D unresolved. The CDR3 extends over 13 amino acids. CDR1 and CDR2 (germline): MDHEN, SYDVKM. Trimming took 1 base from V and 4 from J, leaving 8 bases between them. Filled out from reference TRBV28 and TRBJ2-7, the complete variable domain reads DVKVTQSSRYLVKRTGEKVFLECVQDMDHENMFWYRQDPGLGLRLIYFSYDVKMKEKGDIPEGYSVSREKKERFSLILESASTNQTSMYLCASSLSYGYEQYFGPGTRLTVT.

In the case of this clone: Different DNA sequences within this sample yield the same CDR3. The chain has TRBV5-1 and TRBJ2-7; TRBD2 matches at 9 bases. Germline lookup yields CDR1 SGHRS and CDR2 YFSETQ. The CDR3 is 14 residues long. Trimming at V came to 0 bases and at J to 2 bases, leaving 0 bases not matched to a gene. In DNA, the CDR3 is TGCGCCAGCAGCTTGGCTAGCGGGACCTACGAGCAGTACTTC. Translated, it gives CASSLASGTYEQYF.

The chain employs TRBV4-1 and TRBJ1-5; no reliable D call. V was pared by 1 base and J by 7 bases, with 14 bases between. This CDR3 region has 15 residues. CDR1 is MGHRA and CDR2 is YSYEKL in the germline V gene. The CDR3 protein is CASSQVVQSKQPQHF. For the CDR3, the DNA is TGCGCCAGCAGCCAAGTAGTACAGTCAAAGCAGCCCCAGCATTTT.

The chain is built from TRBV9 and TRBJ1-3; the match to TRBD1 covers 10 bases. Germline CDR1 is SGDLS and CDR2 is YYNGEE. This CDR3 is 14 amino acids long. Losses at the gene ends were 4 bases for V and 8 bases for J; bases not matched to a gene: 6. The CDR3 protein is CASSPRGQGYTIYF. The DNA for the CDR3 is TGTGCCAGCAGCCCCCGGGGACAGGGGTACACCATATATTTT.

This chain joins TRBV5-1 and TRBJ1-6; D is ambiguous. V shed 0 bases and J shed 8 bases, with 9 bases lying between them. Germline-derived CDR1 and CDR2 are SGHRS and YFSETQ. The CDR3 runs 14 residues. The CDR3 here is CASSLVDRHSPLHF. The CDR3 bases are TGCGCCAGCAGCTTGGTCGACCGGCATTCACCCCTCCACTTT.

This sequence joins TRBV7-8 and TRBJ2-6, with D possibly matching TRBD2 (5 bases). Trimming removed 1 base from V and 0 bases from J, with 10 bases in between. Germline V gene sequence: CDR1 SGHVS, CDR2 FQNEAQ. This CDR3 has 17 amino acids. CDR3 amino acids: CASSLVGRFSGANVLTF. The CDR3 DNA reads as TGTGCCAGCAGCTTAGTAGGGAGATTCTCTGGGGCCAACGTCCTGACTTTC.

This clone is a singleton in its sample. The V and J genes are TRBV30 and TRBJ1-5, with TRBD1 matching over 7 bases. CDR3 length equals 13 residues. J gave up 7 bases and V 7 bases, and 10 bases lay outside the gene matches. CDR1 GTSNPN and CDR2 SVGIG come from the germline V gene (reference sequence). CDR3 sequence reads: CASETGLGQPQHF. The CDR3 DNA reads as TGTGCCTCCGAGACAGGGCTTGGGCAGCCCCAGCATTTT.

The chain carries TRBV28 and TRBJ2-1; 11 nucleotides match TRBD2. Germline values: CDR1 MDHEN, CDR2 SYDVKM. The CDR3 has 17 amino acids. J was trimmed by 7 bases and V by 4 bases; bases with no gene match: 12. The chain's CDR3 is CASSSQLAGEVGNEQFF. As DNA, the CDR3 is TGTGCCAGCAGTTCCCAACTAGCGGGAGAGGTCGGAAATGAGCAGTTCTTC.